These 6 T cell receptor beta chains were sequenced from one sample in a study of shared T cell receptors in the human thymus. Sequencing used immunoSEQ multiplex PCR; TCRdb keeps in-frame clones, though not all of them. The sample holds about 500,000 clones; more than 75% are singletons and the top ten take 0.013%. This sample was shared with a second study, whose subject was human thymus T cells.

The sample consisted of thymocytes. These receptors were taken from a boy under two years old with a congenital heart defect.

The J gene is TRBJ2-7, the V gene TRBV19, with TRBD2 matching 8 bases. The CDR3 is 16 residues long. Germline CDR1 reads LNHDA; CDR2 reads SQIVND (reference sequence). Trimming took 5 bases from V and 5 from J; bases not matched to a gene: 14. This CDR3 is CASSATAAGASDEQYF. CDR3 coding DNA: TGTGCCAGTAGTGCCACCGCAGCGGGAGCGTCAGACGAGCAGTACTTC.

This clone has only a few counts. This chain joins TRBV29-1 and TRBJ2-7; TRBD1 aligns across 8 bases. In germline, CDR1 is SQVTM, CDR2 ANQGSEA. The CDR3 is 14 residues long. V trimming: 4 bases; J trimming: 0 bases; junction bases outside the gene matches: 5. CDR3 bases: TGCAGCGTTGGCTGGGACAGGTACTCCTACGAGCAGTACTTC. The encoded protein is CSVGWDRYSYEQYF.

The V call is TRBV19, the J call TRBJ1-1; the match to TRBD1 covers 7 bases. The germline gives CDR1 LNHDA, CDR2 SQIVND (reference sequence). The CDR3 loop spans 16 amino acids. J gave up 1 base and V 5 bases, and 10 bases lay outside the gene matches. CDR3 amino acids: CASSFPRTGGNTEAFF. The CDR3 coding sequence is TGTGCCAGTAGTTTTCCTCGGACAGGAGGGAACACTGAAGCTTTCTTT.

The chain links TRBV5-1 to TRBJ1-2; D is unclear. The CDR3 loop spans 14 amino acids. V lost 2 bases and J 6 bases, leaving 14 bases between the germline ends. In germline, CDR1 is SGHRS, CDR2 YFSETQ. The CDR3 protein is CASSFGLVGHGYTF. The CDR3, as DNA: TGCGCCAGCAGCTTCGGACTCGTAGGTCATGGCTACACCTTC.

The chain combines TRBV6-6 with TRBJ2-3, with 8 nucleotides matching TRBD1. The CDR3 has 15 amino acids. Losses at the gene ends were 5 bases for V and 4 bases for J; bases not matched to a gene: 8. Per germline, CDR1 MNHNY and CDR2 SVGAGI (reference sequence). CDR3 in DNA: TGTGCCAGCAGTCTAAGACAGGGGATGGCAGATACGCAGTATTTT. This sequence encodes CASSLRQGMADTQYF.

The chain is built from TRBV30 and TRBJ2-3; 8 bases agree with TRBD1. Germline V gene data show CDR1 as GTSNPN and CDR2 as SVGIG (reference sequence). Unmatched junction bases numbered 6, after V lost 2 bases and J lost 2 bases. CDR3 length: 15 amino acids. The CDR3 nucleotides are TGTGCCTGGAGTCTTTGGGGACAGGCCACAGATACGCAGTATTTT. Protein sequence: CAWSLWGQATDTQYF.